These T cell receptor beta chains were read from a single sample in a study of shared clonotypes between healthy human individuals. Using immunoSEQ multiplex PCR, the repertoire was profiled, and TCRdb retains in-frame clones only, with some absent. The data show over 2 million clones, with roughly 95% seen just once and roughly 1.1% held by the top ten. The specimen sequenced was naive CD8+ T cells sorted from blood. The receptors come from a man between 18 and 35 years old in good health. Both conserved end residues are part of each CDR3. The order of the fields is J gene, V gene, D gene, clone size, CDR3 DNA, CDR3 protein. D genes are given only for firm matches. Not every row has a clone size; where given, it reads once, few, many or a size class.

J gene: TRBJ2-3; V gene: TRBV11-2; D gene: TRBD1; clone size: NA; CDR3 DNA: TGTGCCAGCAGCGGCCCGGGACAGGGATTCGTAGATACGCAGTATTTT; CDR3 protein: CASSGPGQGFVDTQYF
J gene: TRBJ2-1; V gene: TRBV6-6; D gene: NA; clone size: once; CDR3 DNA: TGTGCCAGCAGTCCCTGCCCCCCCTACAATGAGCAGTTCTTC; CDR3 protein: CASSPCPPYNEQFF
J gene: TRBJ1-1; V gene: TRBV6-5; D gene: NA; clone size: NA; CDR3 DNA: TGTGCCAGCAGCGAGAGTTGGAACACTGAAGCTTTCTTT; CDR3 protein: CASSESWNTEAFF
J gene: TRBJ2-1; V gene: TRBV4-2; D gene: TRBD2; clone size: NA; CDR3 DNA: TGTGCCAGCAGCCCTCGGACTAGCGGGGGAGCTACTCCCCGCATCTCCTACAATGAGCAGTTCTTC; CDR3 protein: CASSPRTSGGATPRISYNEQFF
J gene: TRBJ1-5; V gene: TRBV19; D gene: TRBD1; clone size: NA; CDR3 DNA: TGTGCCAGTAGTATCGGGCAGGGGGCGAATCAGCCCCAGCATTTT; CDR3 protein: CASSIGQGANQPQHF
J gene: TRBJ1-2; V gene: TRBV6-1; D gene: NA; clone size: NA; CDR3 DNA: TGTGCCAGCAGTGAAGTAGGCGGTCTTTTGGGCTACACCTTC; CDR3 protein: CASSEVGGLLGYTF
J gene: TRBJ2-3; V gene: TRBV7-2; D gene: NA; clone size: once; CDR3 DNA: TGTGCCAGCACCCCTGGGGCGGCTAGCACAGATACGCAGTATTTT; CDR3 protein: CASTPGAASTDTQYF
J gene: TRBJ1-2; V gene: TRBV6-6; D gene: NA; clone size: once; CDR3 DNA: TGTGCCAGCAGTTACTCAGAGTTAGTAGTGAGCTATGGCTACACCTTC; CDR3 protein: CASSYSELVVSYGYTF
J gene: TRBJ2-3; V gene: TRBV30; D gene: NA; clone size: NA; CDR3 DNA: TGTGCCTGGAGTGTACGGGCGGTTAGTCGAGATACGCAGTATTTT; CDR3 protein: CAWSVRAVSRDTQYF
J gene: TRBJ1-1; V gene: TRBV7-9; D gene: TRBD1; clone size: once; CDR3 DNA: TGTGCCAGCAGTCCCCCCTGGACAGGGGTAAACACTGAAGCTTTCTTT; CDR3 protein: CASSPPWTGVNTEAFF
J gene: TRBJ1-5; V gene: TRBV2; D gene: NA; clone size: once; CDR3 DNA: TGTGCCAGCAGTGACACTTTAAGCAATCAGCCCCAGCATTTT; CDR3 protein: CASSDTLSNQPQHF